This TCR beta chain was sequenced in a study of cytomegalovirus exposure and HLA in healthy donors. Study conclusions and caveats: In vitro confirmation showed a few CMV-associated chains to be CMV antigen specific. Later analysis suggested most CMV-associated TCR beta chains were HLA-restricted.

With 60 Vbeta and 13 Jbeta primers, the PCR was carried out. Data came from immunoSEQ multiplex PCR; TCRdb stores just in-frame clones and leaves some out. The sample carries approximately 160,000 clones, 50% to 75% recorded once. As to this clone: As yet, its antigen is unknown.

When sampled, the donors appeared nominally healthy, though they likely had unrecorded immune exposures. This sequence was found in a woman aged 30 to 39 in good health and CMV-seropositive. Material for sequencing was PBMCs.

CDR3 protein: CSVELGPTDLYGYTF. The DNA for the CDR3 is TGCAGCGTTGAGCTAGGCCCGACAGATCTATATGGCTACACCTTC. This chain links TRBV29-1 with TRBJ1-2; possibly TRBD1 for D (5 bases). CDR3 size: 15 residues. V was cut by 3 bases and J by 5 bases, with 19 bases left in between. Per the germline V gene, CDR1 is SQVTM and CDR2 is ANQGSEA.